These T cell receptor beta chains were read from a single sample in a study of T cell responses to AZD1222 COVID-19 vaccine. Assay used: immunoSEQ multiplex PCR; TCRdb lists only in-frame clones, some missing. Of 100,000 to 150,000 clones listed, roughly nine tenths were seen once; the top ten hold roughly 3.9%. The input for sequencing was peripheral blood, taken on day 0 of AZD1222 vaccination. The source of these receptors is an adult in good health. Both conserved end residues are part of each CDR3. Fields, in order: V gene, CDR3 protein.

V: TRBV18
CDR3: CASSPWSGAEDTEAFF

V: TRBV28
CDR3: CASRESNQPQHF

V: TRBV5-1
CDR3: CASIQDKNTEAFF

V: TRBV11-2
CDR3: CASSASGRSNNEQFF

V: TRBV5-5
CDR3: CASSSPGLITGELFF

V: TRBV28
CDR3: CASSLLIDGRDTQYF

V: TRBV5-1
CDR3: CASSAGPPGEKLFF

V: TRBV30
CDR3: CAWSVGSTDTQYF

V: TRBV28
CDR3: CASRDRPRDRGNEKLFF

V: TRBV19
CDR3: CASRGGTVNTEAFF

V: TRBV28
CDR3: CASSVGDRYYEQYF

V: TRBV13
CDR3: CASSLVGGTAKNTEAFF

V: TRBV2
CDR3: CASSRTGNYGYTF

V: TRBV24-1
CDR3: CATGPLAGGNTGELFF

V: TRBV7-2
CDR3: CASSSSSGGLSYNEQFF

V: TRBV7-3
CDR3: CASSSAYSGTREGGSYTQYF

V: TRBV10-3
CDR3: CAISGSQGVNTEAFF

V: TRBV7-6
CDR3: CASSLGPVSADTQYF

V: TRBV5-6
CDR3: CASSLAGGGDSVAGELFF

V: TRBV18
CDR3: CASSPVFLETQYF

V: TRBV7-9
CDR3: CASFPGAINQPQHF

V: TRBV27
CDR3: CASSVRRGGEKLFF

V: TRBV28
CDR3: CASSAAAPYEQYF

V: TRBV27
CDR3: CASRPSSGNTIYF

V: TRBV19
CDR3: CASRTNRDSPLHF

V: TRBV28
CDR3: CASGGTGSNYEQYF

V: TRBV5-8
CDR3: CASSLGTGVYNEQFF

V: TRBV11-2
CDR3: CASSLGVGPTEAFF

V: TRBV7-9
CDR3: CASSRGQGLTEAFF

V: TRBV6-2/TRBV6-3
CDR3: CASSRDFRAYNEQFF

V: TRBV19
CDR3: CASSRGQGNIDEQYF

V: TRBV4-3
CDR3: CASSQDHNSNQPQHF

V: TRBV4-3
CDR3: CASSQDAGNNYGYTF

V: TRBV9
CDR3: CASSKLSSGNTIYF

V: TRBV6-6
CDR3: CATAGGGGAYNEQFF

V: TRBV3-1/TRBV3-2
CDR3: CASSFSSEFYNEQFF

V: TRBV2
CDR3: CASSRGGMSNQPQHF

V: TRBV5-1
CDR3: CASREGQSYEQYF

V: TRBV7-6
CDR3: CASSLAPQGGYGYTF

V: TRBV30
CDR3: CAWRADPSNTQYF